Described below is a single T cell receptor (beta chain) sequence and its context. Its target is not known. This sample stems from a study of persistence of HIV-infected CD4 T cells. This was the immunoSEQ version 4 assay in survey mode. Clones were read by immunoSEQ multiplex PCR, and TCRdb kept only the in-frame ones, dropping some. The repertoire holds approximately 65,000 clones, with 70% to 75% as singletons. Overlapping HIV-1 Gag 15-mer peptides at around 1 ug per peptide per mL were used. Sorted nonresponding memory CD4+ T cells were CD40L-negative, CD69-negative, CD45RO-high. Adults with HIV-1 started suppressive ART while chronically infected. This sequence was found in an adult man with HIV who was CMV-seropositive. This specimen consisted of CD4+ T cells sorted from PBMCs after approximately 18-hour stimulation, obtained from a patient who received antiretroviral therapy.

The CDR3 coding sequence is TGTGCCAGTAGCCCTCAGGGATACTCTGGAAACACCATATATTTT. As protein: CASSPQGYSGNTIYF. The rearrangement joins TRBV19 to TRBJ1-3; possible D gene TRBD1, 5 bases. Per the germline V gene, CDR1 is LNHDA and CDR2 is SQIVND (reference sequence). The CDR3 contains 15 residues. Trimming removed 6 bases at V and 0 bases at J, with 12 bases between.